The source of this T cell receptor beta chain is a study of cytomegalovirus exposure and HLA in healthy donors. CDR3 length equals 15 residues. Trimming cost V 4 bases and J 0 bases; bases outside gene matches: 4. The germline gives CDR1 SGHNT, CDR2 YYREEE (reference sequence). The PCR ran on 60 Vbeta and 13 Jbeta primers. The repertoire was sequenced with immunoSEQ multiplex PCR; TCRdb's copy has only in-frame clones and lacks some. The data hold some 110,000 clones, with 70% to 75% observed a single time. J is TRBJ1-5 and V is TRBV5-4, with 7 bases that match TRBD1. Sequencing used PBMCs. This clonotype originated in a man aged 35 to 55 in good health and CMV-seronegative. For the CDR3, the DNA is TGTGCCAGCAGCCCGGGACAGAATAGCAATCAGCCCCAGCATTTT. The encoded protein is CASSPGQNSNQPQHF.